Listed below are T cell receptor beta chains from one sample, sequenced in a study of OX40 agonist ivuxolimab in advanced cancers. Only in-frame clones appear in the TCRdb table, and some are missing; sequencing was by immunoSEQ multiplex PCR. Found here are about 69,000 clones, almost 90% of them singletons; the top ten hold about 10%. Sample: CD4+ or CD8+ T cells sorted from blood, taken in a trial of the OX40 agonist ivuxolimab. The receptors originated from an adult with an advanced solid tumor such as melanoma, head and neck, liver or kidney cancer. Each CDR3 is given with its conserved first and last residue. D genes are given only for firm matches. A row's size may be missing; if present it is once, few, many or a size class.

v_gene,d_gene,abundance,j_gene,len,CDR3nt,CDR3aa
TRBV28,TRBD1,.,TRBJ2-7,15,TGTGCCAGCAGTTCCCTGGGACAGGCGAGCTACGAGCAGTACTTC,CASSSLGQASYEQYF
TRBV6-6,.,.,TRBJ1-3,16,TGTGCCAGCAGTTACGGTGACAGGCGCTCTGGAAACACCATATATTTT,CASSYGDRRSGNTIYF
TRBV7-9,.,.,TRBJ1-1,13,TGTGCCAGCAGCTTTTTGGGGGACACTGAAGCTTTCTTT,CASSFLGDTEAFF
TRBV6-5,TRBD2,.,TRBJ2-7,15,TGTGCCAGCAGTCGAGGGACTAGCGGTTCCTACGAGCAGTACTTC,CASSRGTSGSYEQYF
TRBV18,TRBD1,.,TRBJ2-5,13,TGTGCCAGCTCAGACAACAGGGGTGAGACCCAGTACTTC,CASSDNRGETQYF
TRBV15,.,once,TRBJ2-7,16,TGTGCCACCAGCAGAGATTGGCAGGGGGGCATCTACGAGCAGTACTTC,CATSRDWQGGIYEQYF
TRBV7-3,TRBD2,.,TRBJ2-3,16,TGTGCCAGCAGCTTGCTAGCGGGAGCGGGTTCAGATACGCAGTATTTT,CASSLLAGAGSDTQYF
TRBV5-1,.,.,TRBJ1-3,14,TGCGCCAGCAGCCAAGACCCCCCTGGAAACACCATATATTTT,CASSQDPPGNTIYF
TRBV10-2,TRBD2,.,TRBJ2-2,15,TGCGCCAGCAGGACTAGCGGGAGCGTTGGCGGGGAGCTGTTTTTT,CASRTSGSVGGELFF
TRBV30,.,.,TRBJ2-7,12,TGTGCCTGGAGTGTAGGTGGACGCGAGCAGTACTTC,CAWSVGGREQYF
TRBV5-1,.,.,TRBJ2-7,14,TGCGCCAGCCAAGAAGGACCCGGAGGTCGTGAGCAGTACTTC,CASQEGPGGREQYF
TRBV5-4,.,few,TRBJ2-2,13,TGTGCCAGCAGCTTGTATGTCCCCGGGGAGCTGTTTTTT,CASSLYVPGELFF
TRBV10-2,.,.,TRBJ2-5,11,TGCGCCAGCAGTGGGGGGGAGACCCAGTACTTC,CASSGGETQYF
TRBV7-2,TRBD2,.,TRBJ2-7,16,TGTGCCAGCAGCCCACGGACTAGCGGATTTGGGAACGAGCAGTACTTC,CASSPRTSGFGNEQYF
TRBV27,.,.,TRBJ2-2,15,TGTGCCAGCAGTTTAGGCAGTTACTACACCGGGGAGCTGTTTTTT,CASSLGSYYTGELFF
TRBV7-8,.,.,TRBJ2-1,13,TGTGCCAGCAGCTTAAACCCCTACAATGAGCAGTTCTTC,CASSLNPYNEQFF
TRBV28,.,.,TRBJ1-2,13,TGTGCCAGCAGTTCAAACCGACGGTATGGCTACACCTTC,CASSSNRRYGYTF